Below are 12 T cell receptor beta chains sequenced from a single sample in a study of T cell responses to AZD1222 COVID-19 vaccine (dated by TCRdb to 2020 to 2023). The time point label on this specimen signifies: about 28 days (+/-7) after the second vaccine dose. Libraries were built with the immunoSEQ multiplex PCR assay. The table comes from immuneACCESS by way of TCRdb, which keeps in-frame sequences with V and J called. Part of the clones is missing from these tables; in studies checked, under half for an unresolved V gene and the rest for unknown reasons. The sample table holds 110,000 or so clones, of which roughly 84% were seen once. Roughly 18% of the sample is in the top ten clones. Specimen: peripheral blood, collected 28 days after the second AZD1222 dose. The receptors were sampled from an adult who received the AZD1222 COVID-19 vaccine.

This chain links TRBV7-3 with TRBJ1-1; D is unclear. Per germline, CDR1 SGHTA and CDR2 FQGTGA. V was trimmed by 2 bases and J by 0 bases, leaving 7 bases between them. This CDR3 comprises 14 residues. The CDR3 DNA is TGTGCCAGCAGCTTATTGGGGATGAACACTGAAGCTTTCTTT. The encoded protein is CASSLLGMNTEAFF.

This clone was seen only a few times. The chain employs TRBV12-5 and TRBJ1-5; unclear D gene. Trimming shortened V by 8 bases and J by 5 bases, and 13 bases separated the two germline ends. The CDR3 sequence is 13 residues long. Germline loops: CDR1 LGHNT, CDR2 FRNRAP. The CDR3 DNA reads as TGTGCTAGTAGTCAGCAACCCGATCAGCCCCAGCATTTT. It is translated as CASSQQPDQPQHF.

The CDR3 protein is CASSPSRDRDNYGYTF. CDR3 DNA sequence: TGCGCCAGCAGCCCCTCCAGGGACAGGGATAACTATGGCTACACCTTC. The genes are TRBV5-1 and TRBJ1-2; 9 bases map to TRBD1. J lost 1 base, V lost 4 bases, and 8 bases had no gene match. The CDR3 totals 16 residues. Germline-derived CDR1 and CDR2 are SGHRS and YFSETQ.

The chain has TRBV19 and TRBJ1-1; D is uncertain. The V end lost 3 bases, the J end lost 1 base, and 6 bases lay between the germline ends. CDR1 is LNHDA, CDR2 SQIVND, per germline (reference sequence). The CDR3 has 13 residues. Written as DNA, the CDR3 is TGTGCCAGTAGTATTGGTCAGAACACTGAAGCTTTCTTT. Residues: CASSIGQNTEAFF.

The rearrangement links TRBV10-3 to TRBJ1-1; D remains unclear. Germline V CDR1 and CDR2: ENHRY, SYGVKD. Trimming removed 7 bases from V and 0 bases from J, with 18 bases in between. This CDR3 has 16 residues. CDR3 sequence: CAITRGAGRMNTEAFF. The CDR3 DNA reads TGTGCCATCACCCGAGGTGCGGGAAGAATGAACACTGAAGCTTTCTTT.

J is TRBJ1-2 and V is TRBV19, with TRBD1 matching over 8 bases. The CDR3 extends over 16 amino acids. Losses at the gene ends were 8 bases for V and 5 bases for J; bases not matched to a gene: 16. Germline V gene lookup returns CDR1 LNHDA and CDR2 SQIVND (reference sequence). The CDR3 here is CASDRTQGALGYGYTF. The CDR3 nucleotides read TGTGCCAGTGATCGAACGCAGGGGGCTCTTGGATATGGCTACACCTTC. The whole variable domain, remainder taken from reference TRBV19 and TRBJ1-2, is DGGITQSPKYLFRKEGQNVTLSCEQNLNHDAMYWYRQDPGQGLRLIYYSQIVNDFQKGDIAEGYSVSREKKESFPLTVTSAQKNPTAFYLCASDRTQGALGYGYTFGSGTRLTVV.

CDR3: CASTAGQGDTEAFF. The CDR3 DNA sequence: TGTGCCAGCACCGCGGGACAGGGCGACACTGAAGCTTTCTTT. This chain uses TRBV7-7 with TRBJ1-1; the match to TRBD1 covers 9 bases. CDR1 and CDR2 from the germline V gene are SSHAT and FNYEAQ (reference sequence). This CDR3 region has 14 residues. V dropped 7 bases and J dropped 3; count of bases not matched to a gene: 6.

V usage is TRBV5-6 and J usage is TRBJ1-6; tentative D call: TRBD1 (5 bases). This CDR3 has 14 residues. Germline V gene lookup returns CDR1 SGHDT and CDR2 YYEEEE. Trimming took 1 base from V and 9 from J, leaving 11 bases between them. The CDR3 coding sequence is TGTGCCAGCAGCTTGCAGGATAGGGGTTCACCCCTCCACTTT. Protein sequence: CASSLQDRGSPLHF.

This clone was seen a handful of times. This chain links TRBV5-1 with TRBJ2-4; D gene unclear. Germline loops: CDR1 SGHRS, CDR2 YFSETQ. Trimming stripped 1 base from V and 9 bases from J, with 8 bases between. There are 12 residues in the CDR3. CDR3 coding DNA: TGCGCCAGCAGCTTGCCGGAAAGCATTCAGTACTTC. Amino acid sequence: CASSLPESIQYF. Filled out from reference TRBV5-1 and TRBJ2-4, the complete variable domain reads KAGVTQTPRYLIKTRGQQVTLSCSPISGHRSVSWYQQTPGQGLQFLFEYFSETQRNKGNFPGRFSGRQFSNSRSEMNVSTLELGDSALYLCASSLPESIQYFGAGTRLSVL.

The chain employs TRBV7-3 and TRBJ2-5, with D hard to call. This CDR3 region has 13 residues. CDR1 is SGHTA, CDR2 FQGTGA, per germline. V was trimmed by 2 bases and J by 5 bases, leaving 9 bases between them. CDR3 amino acids: CASSLSDVETQYF. In nucleotides, the CDR3 is TGTGCCAGCAGCTTATCAGACGTTGAGACCCAGTACTTC.

Here the CDR3 DNA reads TGTGCCAGCAGCTTAGGGTTATGGACCGGATCCTACGAGCAGTACTTC. Translating gives CASSLGLWTGSYEQYF. The rearrangement links TRBV11-2 to TRBJ2-7, with D unresolved. Germline-derived CDR1 and CDR2 are SGHAT and FQNNGV. The CDR3 contains 16 residues. Between the trimmed V and J ends, which lost 1 base and 1 base, there was a span of 14 bases. The full variable domain, rest sourced from reference TRBV11-2 and TRBJ2-7, is EAGVAQSPRYKIIEKRQSVAFWCNPISGHATLYWYQQILGQGPKLLIQFQNNGVVDDSQLPKDRFSAERLKGVDSTLKIQPAKLEDSAVYLCASSLGLWTGSYEQYFGPGTRLTVT.

The V gene is TRBV10-1, the J gene TRBJ2-7, with TRBD1 matching 9 bases. This CDR3 comprises 14 residues. Germline V gives CDR1 WNHNN, CDR2 SYGVQD (reference sequence). J gave up 4 bases and V 5 bases, and 6 bases lay outside the gene matches. This CDR3 is CASSPGTGRYEQYF. The CDR3 DNA reads as TGCGCCAGCAGTCCCGGGACAGGGCGATACGAGCAGTACTTC.